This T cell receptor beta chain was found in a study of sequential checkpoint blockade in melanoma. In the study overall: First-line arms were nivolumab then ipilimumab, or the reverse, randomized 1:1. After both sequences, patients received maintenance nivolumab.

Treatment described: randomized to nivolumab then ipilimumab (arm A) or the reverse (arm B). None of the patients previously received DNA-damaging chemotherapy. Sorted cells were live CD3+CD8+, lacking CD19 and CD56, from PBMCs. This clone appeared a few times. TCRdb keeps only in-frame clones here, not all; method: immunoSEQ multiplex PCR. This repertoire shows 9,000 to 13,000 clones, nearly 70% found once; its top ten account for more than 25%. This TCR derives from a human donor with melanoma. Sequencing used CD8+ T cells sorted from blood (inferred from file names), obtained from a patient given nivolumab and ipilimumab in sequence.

In nucleotides, the CDR3 is TGTGCCAGCAGCGATAGGTTGGGACTAAATGAAAAACTGTTTTTT. Its protein product is CASSDRLGLNEKLFF. V is TRBV14 and J is TRBJ1-4, with D possibly TRBD1 on 5 matching bases. Trimming cost V 5 bases and J 5 bases, with 15 bases left between them. The CDR3 sequence is 15 residues long. CDR1 and CDR2 from the germline V gene are SGHDN and FVKESK.